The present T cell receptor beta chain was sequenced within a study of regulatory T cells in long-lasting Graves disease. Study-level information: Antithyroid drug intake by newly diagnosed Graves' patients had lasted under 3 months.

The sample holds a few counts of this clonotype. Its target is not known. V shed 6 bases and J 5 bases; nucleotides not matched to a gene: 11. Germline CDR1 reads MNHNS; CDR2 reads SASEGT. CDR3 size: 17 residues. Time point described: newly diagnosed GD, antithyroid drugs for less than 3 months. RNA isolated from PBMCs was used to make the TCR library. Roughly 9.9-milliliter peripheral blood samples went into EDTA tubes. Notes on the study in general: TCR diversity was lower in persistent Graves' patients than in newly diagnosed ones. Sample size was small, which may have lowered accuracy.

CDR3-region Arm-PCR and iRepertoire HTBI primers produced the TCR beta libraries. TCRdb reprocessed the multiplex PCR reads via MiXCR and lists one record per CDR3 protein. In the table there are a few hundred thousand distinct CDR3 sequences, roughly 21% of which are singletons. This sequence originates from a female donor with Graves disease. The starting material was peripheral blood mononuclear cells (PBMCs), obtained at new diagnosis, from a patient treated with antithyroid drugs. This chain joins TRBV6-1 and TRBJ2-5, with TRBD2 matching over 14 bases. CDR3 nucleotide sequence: TGTGCCAGCAGAGACCCGGGACTAGCGGGAGTTTGGGAGACCCAGTACTTC. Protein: CASRDPGLAGVWETQYF.